Listed below are T cell receptor beta chains from one sample, sequenced in a study of blood T cell repertoires in COVID-19. Using immunoSEQ multiplex PCR, the repertoire was profiled, and TCRdb retains in-frame clones only, with some absent. The sample lists around 260,000 clones; about 88% were seen once. Material for sequencing was peripheral blood. Receptors were obtained from a woman aged 55-70 years with COVID-19, enrolled during active disease. The conserved cysteine and the conserved F or W are not part of the CDR3 here.

>15|TRBJ2-2|TRBV11-2
ASSSSSGLGNTGELF
>15|TRBJ2-5|TRBV28
ASSLTSGRWGQETQY
>13|TRBJ2-3|TRBV6-5
ASRYTGRGTDTQY
>14|TRBJ2-5|TRBV7-3
ASSASTGGHQETQY
>15|TRBJ2-3|TRBV7-6
ASSPRAGRAMTDTQY
>13|TRBJ2-1|TRBV6-2/TRBV6-3
ASSATSGRAGEQF
>11|TRBJ2-7|TRBV4-1
ASSPYYNYEQY
>12|TRBJ1-1|TRBV30
AWNRGRLNTEAF
>14|TRBJ2-3|TRBV24-1
ATSDRGQGFTDTQY
>14|TRBJ2-1|TRBV7-3
ASSLIGTSNADEQF
>12|TRBJ2-7|TRBV29-1
SVLTNEPPVGQY
>12|TRBJ2-5|TRBV7-9
ASSRLLANEAQY
>12|TRBJ1-1|TRBV7-2
ASSVLQNSGKAF
>12|TRBJ2-7|TRBV6-6
ASSSTSGAYEQY
>13|TRBJ1-2|TRBV6-1
ASSEGTGPFYGYT
>15|TRBJ2-2|TRBV5-1
ASSSKAQGAQSGELF
>15|TRBJ1-5|TRBV5-1
ASSPGTGATSNQPQH
>12|TRBJ2-3|TRBV24-1
ATSDPGLADTQY
>14|TRBJ2-5|TRBV27
ASSLTTGGISETQY
>9|TRBJ1-1|TRBV20-1
SARGSPEAF
>11|TRBJ1-4|TRBV7-9
ASSLGTEEKLF
>14|TRBJ2-1|TRBV6-5
ASSYPKGVGDNEQF
>11|TRBJ2-7|TRBV24-1
ATSDRTVPRQY
>13|TRBJ1-6|TRBV7-9
ASSLVSGFNSPLH
>11|TRBJ1-2|TRBV19
ASSIDQGYGYT
>12|TRBJ2-1|TRBV11-2
ASSFGGRDNEQF
>13|TRBJ2-6|TRBV4-2
ASSQDGSGANVLT
>12|TRBJ1-2|TRBV5-4
ASSLAGRSYGYT
>14|TRBJ2-2|TRBV6-1
ASSELAGGDTGELF
>14|TRBJ1-2|TRBV3-1/TRBV3-2
ASSLGDWTANYGYT
>13|TRBJ2-7|TRBV4-1
ASSGRDSGHYEQY
>13|TRBJ1-5|TRBV6-4
ASRAWRKTNQPQH
>12|TRBJ2-3|TRBV7-2
ASSRRDSKDTQY
>11|TRBJ1-4|TRBV2
AIQTGLFEKLF
>9|TRBJ1-2|TRBV29-1
SVGKGDGYT
>11|TRBJ2-1|TRBV25-1
ASSEYRYNEQF
>13|TRBJ2-7|TRBV7-2
ASSLGESLFHEQY
>11|TRBJ2-1|TRBV10-2
ASNRDRAGEQF